These T cell receptor beta chains were read from a single sample in a study of CD8 T cells in ankylosing spondylitis. Each CDR3 protein is one row after TCRdb ran MiXCR on the 5' RACE reads. The repertoire holds some 220,000 distinct CDR3 sequences, roughly a tenth seen once, with approximately 2.5% in the top ten. The sample consisted of blood, either unsorted or a sorted T cell fraction (not recorded which). The receptors stem from a male donor with ankylosing spondylitis or in good health (not recorded which). The CDR3 runs from the conserved cysteine through the conserved F or W. A D gene is named only where the DNA matches it firmly. Only some rows state a clone size, as once, few, many or a class for expanded clones.

clone size: many
V gene: TRBV6-1
D gene: NA
J gene: TRBJ1-1
CDR3 DNA: TGTGCCAGCAGGGAACCAGTTACTATGGACACTGAAGCTTTCTTT
CDR3 protein: CASREPVTMDTEAFF

clone size: many
V gene: TRBV12-3/TRBV12-4
D gene: NA
J gene: TRBJ2-5
CDR3 DNA: TGTGCCAGCAGTTTTCTCCCGGAGACCCAGTACTTC
CDR3 protein: CASSFLPETQYF

clone size: many
V gene: TRBV29-1
D gene: TRBD1
J gene: TRBJ2-5
CDR3 DNA: TGCAGCGTCGTACGACAGGGTGCTCAAGAGACCCAGTACTTC
CDR3 protein: CSVVRQGAQETQYF

clone size: many
V gene: TRBV10-3
D gene: NA
J gene: TRBJ1-3
CDR3 DNA: TGTGCCATCAGTGAGGGCCGGGACAACGCCATATATTTT
CDR3 protein: CAISEGRDNAIYF

clone size: many
V gene: TRBV18
D gene: NA
J gene: TRBJ2-5
CDR3 DNA: TGTGCCACCACCGGGTACCACCAAGAGACCCAGTACTTC
CDR3 protein: CATTGYHQETQYF

clone size: few
V gene: TRBV7-9
D gene: TRBD1
J gene: TRBJ2-7
CDR3 DNA: TGTGCCAGCAGCGGACCGGGACAGAACTACGAGCAGTACTTC
CDR3 protein: CASSGPGQNYEQYF

clone size: many
V gene: TRBV5-6
D gene: NA
J gene: TRBJ1-2
CDR3 DNA: TGTGCCAGCAGCTTGGTAGCTGTTAACTATGGCTACACCTTC
CDR3 protein: CASSLVAVNYGYTF

clone size: NA
V gene: TRBV30
D gene: NA
J gene: TRBJ1-5
CDR3 DNA: TGTGCCTGGAGTGTACATTCAGGGTTAAGACAGCCCCAGCATTTT
CDR3 protein: CAWSVHSGLRQPQHF

clone size: many
V gene: TRBV5-6
D gene: NA
J gene: TRBJ2-2
CDR3 DNA: TGTGCCAGCAGCCCTGACCTCGGGGAGCTGTTTTTT
CDR3 protein: CASSPDLGELFF

clone size: many
V gene: TRBV20-1
D gene: TRBD2
J gene: TRBJ2-5
CDR3 DNA: TGCAGTGCTAGAGCCGGACTAGAGGGGCGGGGAGAGACCCAGTACTTC
CDR3 protein: CSARAGLEGRGETQYF

clone size: many
V gene: TRBV27
D gene: TRBD1
J gene: TRBJ1-2
CDR3 DNA: TGTTTTGGGGACAGGGCCCACCCTTATGGCTACACCTTC
CDR3 protein: CFGDRAHPYGYTF

clone size: NA
V gene: TRBV12-3/TRBV12-4
D gene: NA
J gene: TRBJ1-5
CDR3 DNA: TGTGCCAGCAGCCAACCCCGGGGGTTAGGTCAGCCCCAGCATTTT
CDR3 protein: CASSQPRGLGQPQHF

clone size: many
V gene: TRBV20-1
D gene: NA
J gene: TRBJ2-7
CDR3 DNA: TGCAGTACTCCCTGGGCAGCCGGCTACGAGCAGTACTTC
CDR3 protein: CSTPWAAGYEQYF

clone size: many
V gene: TRBV15
D gene: NA
J gene: TRBJ2-5
CDR3 DNA: TGTGCCACCAGCTCCCTATCTTTAGGCCGGGAGACCCAGTACTTC
CDR3 protein: CATSSLSLGRETQYF

clone size: many
V gene: TRBV12-3/TRBV12-4
D gene: TRBD2
J gene: TRBJ2-5
CDR3 DNA: TGTGCCAGCAGGACTAGCGGGGGACAAGAGACCCAGTACTTC
CDR3 protein: CASRTSGGQETQYF

clone size: few
V gene: TRBV20-1
D gene: NA
J gene: TRBJ1-1
CDR3 DNA: TGCAGTGCTAATATGGGGTCGAACACTGAAGCTTTCTTT
CDR3 protein: CSANMGSNTEAFF

clone size: many
V gene: TRBV14
D gene: NA
J gene: TRBJ2-3
CDR3 DNA: TGTGCCAGCAGCCAAGAAAACACAGATACGCAGTATTTT
CDR3 protein: CASSQENTDTQYF

clone size: few
V gene: TRBV2
D gene: NA
J gene: TRBJ1-2
CDR3 DNA: TGTGCCAGCAGAAACGGACTGGGGGCCAACTATGGCTACACCTTC
CDR3 protein: CASRNGLGANYGYTF

clone size: many
V gene: TRBV5-4
D gene: NA
J gene: TRBJ2-1
CDR3 DNA: TGTGCCAGCAGCTCTACCCTGACAGGCAATGAGCAGTTCTTC
CDR3 protein: CASSSTLTGNEQFF

clone size: many
V gene: TRBV5-4
D gene: TRBD1
J gene: TRBJ2-3
CDR3 DNA: TGTGCCAGCAACCGTGGTGGACAGGGCACAGATACGCAGTATTTT
CDR3 protein: CASNRGGQGTDTQYF

clone size: many
V gene: TRBV20-1
D gene: NA
J gene: TRBJ1-3
CDR3 DNA: TGCAGTGCTAGAGTCCGTTTTGGCTCTGGAAACACCATATATTTT
CDR3 protein: CSARVRFGSGNTIYF

clone size: many
V gene: TRBV7-2
D gene: NA
J gene: TRBJ2-1
CDR3 DNA: TGTGCCAGCAGCCCCGCGGGGTGGAACAATGAGCAGTTCTTC
CDR3 protein: CASSPAGWNNEQFF